The 14 T cell receptor beta chains listed next were all sequenced from one sample in a study of blood T cell repertoires in COVID-19. Sequenced by immunoSEQ multiplex PCR; TCRdb stores in-frame clones only, minus some. The sample holds approximately 260,000 clones, 86% seen once. Sequencing input: PBMCs or T cells enriched from blood (not recorded which). Source of these receptors: a woman aged 35 to 49 with acute COVID-19.

The genes are TRBV19 and TRBJ1-1; 9 bases are a match to TRBD1. Germline assignment: CDR1 LNHDA and CDR2 SQIVND (reference sequence). V trimming: 9 bases; J trimming: 4 bases; junction bases outside the gene matches: 6. The CDR3 is made up of 13 amino acids. The CDR3 DNA sequence: TGTGCCAGCCGGGACAGGGTCGGCACTGAAGCTTTCTTT. Its translation is CASRDRVGTEAFF.

The chain employs TRBV7-6 and TRBJ2-1; 14 bases match TRBD2. The CDR3 runs to 16 residues. With 0 bases clipped from V and 8 bases from J, the junction kept 3 bases outside the gene matches. Germline-derived CDR1 and CDR2 are SGHVS and FNYEAQ. DNA for the CDR3: TGTGCCAGCAGCTTAGCGACTAGCGGGAGGGTCGATGAGCAGTTCTTC. Its protein product is CASSLATSGRVDEQFF. Drawing the rest from reference TRBV7-6 and TRBJ2-1, the complete variable domain is GAGVSQSPRYKVTKRGQDVALRCDPISGHVSLYWYRQALGQGPEFLTYFNYEAQQDKSGLPNDRFSAERPEGSISTLTIQRTEQRDSAMYRCASSLATSGRVDEQFFGPGTRLTVL.

The chain joins TRBV10-1 to TRBJ2-7; TRBD2 matches at 10 bases. The trim removed 5 bases at V and 2 bases at J, leaving 3 bases unmatched. This CDR3 spans 14 amino acids. Germline CDR1 is WNHNN and CDR2 is SYGVQD (reference sequence). The CDR3 sequence is CASSPGLAAYEQYF. CDR3 coding DNA: TGCGCCAGCAGTCCCGGACTAGCGGCCTACGAGCAGTACTTC.

J is TRBJ2-2 and V is TRBV19; D might be TRBD2 (5 bases). The ends were cut back, 4 bases at V and 6 bases at J, with 9 bases in the middle. This CDR3 comprises 13 residues. Germline CDR1 LNHDA, CDR2 SQIVND (reference sequence). The CDR3 is CASSTPGSGELFF. For the CDR3, the DNA is TGTGCCAGTAGTACGCCGGGGTCCGGGGAGCTGTTTTTT.

This clone has only a few counts. This chain joins TRBV3-1 (or the pseudogene TRBV3-2) and TRBJ2-1; 7 bases match TRBD1. CDR1 LGHDT and CDR2 YNNKEL come from the germline V gene (reference sequence). The trim removed 0 bases at V and 9 bases at J, leaving 5 bases unmatched. This CDR3 has 14 residues. CDR3 in amino acids: CASSQEIHRGEQFF. For the CDR3, the DNA is TGTGCCAGCAGCCAAGAGATCCACAGGGGTGAGCAGTTCTTC.

This rearrangement joins TRBV29-1 to TRBJ2-5; possibly TRBD2 for D (7 bases). The CDR3 sequence is 15 residues long. The V gene's germline CDR1 is SQVTM and CDR2 ANQGSEA. V lost 1 base and J lost 5, with 17 bases in between. In DNA form, the CDR3 reads TGCAGCGTTGAAGGGGGGGCGGGAGTCTTGGAGACCCAGTACTTC. This encodes CSVEGGAGVLETQYF.

The J gene is TRBJ2-2, the V gene TRBV5-6; 12 bases line up with TRBD2. The CDR3 spans 17 residues. Germline loops: CDR1 SGHDT, CDR2 YYEEEE. J gave up 6 bases and V 4 bases, and 10 bases lay outside the gene matches. Here the CDR3 reads CASSLTSGRMGAGELFF. In nucleotides, the CDR3 is TGTGCCAGCAGCCTGACTAGCGGGAGAATGGGCGCCGGGGAGCTGTTTTTT.

The chain joins TRBV5-1 to TRBJ1-1, with D possibly being TRBD1 (5 bases). The CDR3 loop spans 14 amino acids. V was shortened by 1 base and J by 1 base, with 8 bases between the two germline ends. From germline, CDR1 is SGHRS and CDR2 YFSETQ. The CDR3 is CASSLTGANTEAFF. In nucleotides, the CDR3 is TGCGCCAGCAGCTTGACAGGTGCGAACACTGAAGCTTTCTTT.

This chain links TRBV9 with TRBJ2-5; 11 bases are a match to TRBD1. The J segment lost 4 bases and the V segment lost 6 bases, leaving 11 bases of the junction unmatched. The CDR3 is 16 residues long. Germline values: CDR1 SGDLS, CDR2 YYNGEE. The CDR3 nucleotides read TGTGCCAGCACCCTAACCGGGACAGGGGGTTCAGAGACCCAGTACTTC. This encodes CASTLTGTGGSETQYF.

V is TRBV27 and J is TRBJ2-1; 11 bases are shared with TRBD2. Germline V gene sequence: CDR1 MNHEY, CDR2 SMNVEV (reference sequence). V shed 7 bases and J 4 bases; nucleotides not matched to a gene: 3. CDR3 size: 14 residues. CDR3 sequence: CASTIAGGYNEQFF. The CDR3 nucleotides are TGTGCCAGCACGATAGCGGGAGGGTACAATGAGCAGTTCTTC.

The chain combines TRBV11-2 with TRBJ1-6; D perhaps matches TRBD1 (6 bases). The CDR3 is made up of 16 amino acids. CDR1 is SGHAT and CDR2 is FQNNGV in the germline V gene. V was shortened by 1 base and J by 11 bases, with 18 bases between the two germline ends. The CDR3 nucleotides are TGTGCCAGCAGCTTAGTACTTTGGGACACCGAAACACCCCTCCACTTT. The encoded protein is CASSLVLWDTETPLHF. Together with reference TRBV11-2 and TRBJ1-6, the CDR3 gives the full variable domain: EAGVAQSPRYKIIEKRQSVAFWCNPISGHATLYWYQQILGQGPKLLIQFQNNGVVDDSQLPKDRFSAERLKGVDSTLKIQPAKLEDSAVYLCASSLVLWDTETPLHFGNGTRLTVT.

This chain connects TRBV7-6 to TRBJ2-1; weak D call: TRBD1 (6 bases). This CDR3 region has 15 residues. Trimming pared 1 base from V and 5 bases from J, leaving 12 bases between. CDR1 SGHVS and CDR2 FNYEAQ come from the germline V gene. As DNA, the CDR3 is TGTGCCAGCAGCTTAGGGTCAGGGGCTAACAATGAGCAGTTCTTC. Translating gives CASSLGSGANNEQFF.

The chain carries TRBV5-1 and TRBJ2-3; unclear D gene. Deletions cut 1 base from V and 0 bases from J, with 9 bases between. The CDR3 has 15 residues. CDR1 is SGHRS, CDR2 YFSETQ, per germline. The CDR3 nucleotides are TGCGCCAGCAGCTTGATGGGCCCTAGCACAGATACGCAGTATTTT. Translating gives CASSLMGPSTDTQYF. Full variable domain (outside the CDR3, taken from reference TRBV5-1 and TRBJ2-3): KAGVTQTPRYLIKTRGQQVTLSCSPISGHRSVSWYQQTPGQGLQFLFEYFSETQRNKGNFPGRFSGRQFSNSRSEMNVSTLELGDSALYLCASSLMGPSTDTQYFGPGTRLTVL.

For the CDR3, the DNA is TGTGCCACCAGTGAGTACGGGACACCCTCTCTGGGGGAGCTGTTTTTT. It translates to CATSEYGTPSLGELFF. The chain joins TRBV24-1 to TRBJ2-2, with D possibly matching TRBD1 (6 bases). The V gene lost 4 bases and the J gene lost 8 bases, with 19 bases spanning the gap. Germline assignment: CDR1 KGHDR and CDR2 SFDVKD. The CDR3 consists of 16 residues.